This T cell receptor (beta chain) was found in a study of T-cell reconstitution after alpha-beta-depleted transplantation in children. Whole-study findings and limits: Among T cells one year after transplant, newly produced cells accounted for most counts and diversity. TCRbeta diversity was high at day 60 in some patients (a result of surviving recipient T cells and thymic progenitors). Alpha-beta T cells about two months after transplant reportedly derived from several hundred expanded graft clones.

Unique molecular identifiers were incorporated during preparation of the TCRbeta library. MiXCR, applied by TCRdb to the PCR reads, yields one record per CDR3 protein. The top ten clones hold 35% of a sample with 200,000 to 250,000 distinct CDR3 sequences, under 8.5% of them seen once. In its sample, this clonotype was seen many times. The antigen is unknown. Germline V gives CDR1 SGHTA, CDR2 FQGNSA. This CDR3 comprises 14 residues. Trimming took off 5 bases at V and 5 bases at J, with 12 bases between the two ends. This material consisted of PBMCs, mostly from graft donor cells, taken 360 days after TCRalphabeta/CD19-depleted stem cell transplant. The sequence was obtained from a male patient between 2 and 15 years old who had a stem cell transplant for acute myeloid leukemia, so the T cells may come from the graft donor. The chain joins TRBV7-2 to TRBJ2-2; no reliable D call. CDR3 protein: CASSHPTDTGELFF. The CDR3 nucleotides read TGTGCCAGCAGCCACCCGACTGATACCGGGGAGCTGTTTTTT.